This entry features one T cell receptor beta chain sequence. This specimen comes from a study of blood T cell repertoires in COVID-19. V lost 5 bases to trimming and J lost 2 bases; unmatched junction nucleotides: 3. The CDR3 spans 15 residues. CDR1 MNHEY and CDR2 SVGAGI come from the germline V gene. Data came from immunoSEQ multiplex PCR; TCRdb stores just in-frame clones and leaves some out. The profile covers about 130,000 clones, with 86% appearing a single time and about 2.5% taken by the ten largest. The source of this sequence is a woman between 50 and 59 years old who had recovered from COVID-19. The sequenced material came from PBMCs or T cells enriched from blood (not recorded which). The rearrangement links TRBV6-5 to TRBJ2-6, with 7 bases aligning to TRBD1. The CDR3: CASSNRGTGANVLTF. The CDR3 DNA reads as TGTGCCAGCAGTAACAGGGGAACTGGGGCCAACGTCCTGACTTTC.